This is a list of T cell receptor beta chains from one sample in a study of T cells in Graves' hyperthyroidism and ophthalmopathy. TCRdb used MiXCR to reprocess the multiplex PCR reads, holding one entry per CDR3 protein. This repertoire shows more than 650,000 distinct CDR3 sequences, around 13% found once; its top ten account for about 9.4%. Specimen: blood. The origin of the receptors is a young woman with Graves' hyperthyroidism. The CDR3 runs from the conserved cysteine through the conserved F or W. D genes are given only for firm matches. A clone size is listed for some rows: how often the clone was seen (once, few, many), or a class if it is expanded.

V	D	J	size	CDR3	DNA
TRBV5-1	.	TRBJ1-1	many	CASSSYRATNTEAFF	TGCGCCAGCAGCAGCTACAGGGCGACGAACACTGAAGCTTTCTTT
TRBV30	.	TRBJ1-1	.	CAWNRIPGNTEAFF	TGTGCCTGGAACCGTATTCCGGGGAACACTGAAGCTTTCTTT
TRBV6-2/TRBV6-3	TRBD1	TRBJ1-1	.	CASSSQGADTEAFF	TGTGCCAGCAGTTCACAGGGGGCAGACACTGAAGCTTTCTTT
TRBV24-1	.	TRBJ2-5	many	CATSDLPGAPETQYF	TGTGCCACCAGTGATTTGCCGGGGGCCCCAGAGACCCAGTACTTC
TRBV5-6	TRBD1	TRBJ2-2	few	CASSLVGGSGLSAGELFF	TGTGCCAGCAGCTTGGTAGGGGGCTCCGGGTTATCCGCCGGGGAGCTGTTTTTT
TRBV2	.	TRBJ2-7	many	CASSLTGTSSYEQYF	TGTGCCAGCAGTTTGACCGGGACATCATCCTACGAGCAGTACTTC
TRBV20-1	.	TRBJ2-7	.	CSATRDKDEQYF	TGCAGTGCTACCAGGGATAAGGACGAGCAGTACTTC
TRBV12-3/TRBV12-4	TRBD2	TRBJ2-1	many	CAAAGGGSGQFF	TGTGCCGCGGCCGGGGGGGGGTCGGGGCAGTTCTTC
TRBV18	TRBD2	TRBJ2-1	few	CASSPPSGGGAYNEQFF	TGTGCCAGCTCACCCCCTTCCGGGGGGGGCGCCTACAATGAGCAGTTCTTC
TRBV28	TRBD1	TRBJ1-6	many	CARFRGLDRRYSPLHF	TGTGCCAGGTTTCGAGGCCTGGACAGGCGGTATTCACCCCTCCACTTT
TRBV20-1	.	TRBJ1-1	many	CSALRAQNTEAFF	TGCAGTGCCCTTCGGGCGCAGAACACTGAAGCTTTCTTT